One sample yielded the 23 T cell receptor beta chains listed below, sequenced in a study of T cell responses to AZD1222 COVID-19 vaccine. The assay was immunoSEQ multiplex PCR, and TCRdb's table has in-frame clones only and misses some. The sample has 150,000 to 180,000 clones, over 75% seen once. Sequences were derived from peripheral blood, sampled on day 0 of AZD1222 vaccination. Receptor source: an adult in good health.

The chain recombines TRBV18 with TRBJ2-1; TRBD2 agrees at 7 bases. The CDR3 is 14 residues long. Per the germline V gene, CDR1 is KGHSH and CDR2 is LQKENI. V lost 6 bases to trimming and J lost 7 bases; unmatched junction nucleotides: 9. CDR3 DNA: TGTGCCAGCTCCTCCGGGGGGAGTGGAAATGAGCAGTTCTTC. It encodes CASSSGGSGNEQFF.

The V and J genes are TRBV5-1 and TRBJ1-1; unclear D gene. Per germline, CDR1 SGHRS and CDR2 YFSETQ. Trimming took off 7 bases at V and 0 bases at J, with 13 bases between the two ends. This CDR3 contains 14 residues. This chain's CDR3 is CASSQRVMNTEAFF. CDR3 sequence (DNA): TGCGCCAGCTCCCAGAGGGTCATGAACACTGAAGCTTTCTTT. Full variable domain (missing parts from reference TRBV5-1 and TRBJ1-1): KAGVTQTPRYLIKTRGQQVTLSCSPISGHRSVSWYQQTPGQGLQFLFEYFSETQRNKGNFPGRFSGRQFSNSRSEMNVSTLELGDSALYLCASSQRVMNTEAFFGQGTRLTVV.

V is TRBV24-1 and J is TRBJ1-4; D is undetermined. CDR1 and CDR2 from the germline V gene are KGHDR and SFDVKD. V was trimmed by 9 bases and J by 0 bases, leaving 10 bases between them. CDR3 length: 14 amino acids. DNA for the CDR3: TGTGCCACCTTTAGACTTGCAACTAATGAAAAACTGTTTTTT. This encodes CATFRLATNEKLFF.

The CDR3 spells CASSLPGATSLDEQFF. The CDR3 DNA sequence: TGTGCCAGTAGTCTTCCCGGGGCTACCAGTCTCGATGAGCAGTTCTTC. The chain joins TRBV19 to TRBJ2-1; D is tentatively TRBD1 or TRBD2 (5 bases each). The germline CDR1 and CDR2 sequences are LNHDA and SQIVND (reference sequence). V was pared by 5 bases and J by 8 bases, with 22 bases between. The CDR3 extends over 16 amino acids.

The chain employs TRBV14 and TRBJ1-2, with 7 bases aligning to TRBD1. Germline values: CDR1 SGHDN, CDR2 FVKESK. CDR3 length: 13 residues. V lost 4 bases, J lost 10 bases, and 9 bases stayed unmatched. CDR3 in amino acids: CASSLQWTGTYTF. CDR3 DNA sequence: TGTGCCAGCAGCCTACAGTGGACAGGCACCTACACCTTC.

CDR3 in DNA: TGTGCCAGCTCAGAGACAGGGAGTTTGGGAGACATTCAGTACTTC. It codes for CASSETGSLGDIQYF. The chain has TRBV18 and TRBJ2-4; 7 bases map to TRBD1. Trimming removed 5 bases from V and 8 bases from J; junction bases left unmatched: 12. Germline CDR1 reads KGHSH; CDR2 reads LQKENI. The CDR3 has 15 residues.

The chain has TRBV6-1 and TRBJ1-5; D might be TRBD1 (5 bases). CDR1 and CDR2 (germline): MNHNS, SASEGT. The CDR3 length is 15 residues. The V end lost 0 bases, the J end lost 4 bases, and 10 bases lay between the germline ends. The CDR3 spells CASSEAGRVNQPQHF. The CDR3 DNA is TGTGCCAGCAGTGAAGCGGGCAGGGTAAATCAGCCCCAGCATTTT.

The V gene is TRBV15, the J gene TRBJ2-1, with 11 nucleotides matching TRBD2. Germline-derived CDR1 and CDR2 are LNHNV and YYDKDF (reference sequence). V shed 8 bases and J 3 bases; nucleotides not matched to a gene: 9. The CDR3 contains 16 residues. The CDR3 protein is CATEGSGTSGYNEQFF. DNA of the CDR3: TGTGCCACCGAGGGGTCCGGGACTAGCGGCTACAATGAGCAGTTCTTC.

This chain links TRBV27 with TRBJ2-1; no definite D call. CDR3 length: 12 residues. Germline loops: CDR1 MNHEY, CDR2 SMNVEV (reference sequence). Trimming removed 1 base from V and 12 bases from J, with 10 bases in between. The CDR3, as DNA: TGTGCCAGCAGTTTATTGGGCCGCGTGCAGTTCTTC. It translates to CASSLLGRVQFF.

The rearrangement joins TRBV30 to TRBJ1-5; D gene ambiguous. The CDR3 loop spans 15 amino acids. Germline assignment: CDR1 GTSNPN and CDR2 SVGIG (reference sequence). V lost 2 bases and J lost 0, with 11 bases in between. CDR3 region: CAWSSDGYSNQPQHF. The CDR3 DNA is TGTGCCTGGAGTTCGGACGGATATAGCAATCAGCCCCAGCATTTT.

This clone was seen just once. CDR3 region: CASSPGGSNTEAFF. The CDR3, as DNA: TGTGCCAGCAGCCCAGGGGGGTCGAACACTGAAGCTTTCTTT. This chain uses TRBV7-9 with TRBJ1-1; 7 bases are a match to TRBD1. This CDR3 has 14 residues. Germline V gene lookup returns CDR1 SEHNR and CDR2 FQNEAQ (reference sequence). V was clipped by 5 bases and J by 1 base; unmatched bases: 4.

CDR3 amino acids: CATSIGQWGTGELFF. CDR3 bases: TGTGCCACCAGTATAGGGCAGTGGGGCACCGGGGAGCTGTTTTTT. The rearrangement uses TRBV24-1 and TRBJ2-2; no clear D. The germline V gene has CDR1 KGHDR and CDR2 SFDVKD. V lost 6 bases, J lost 4 bases, and 14 bases lay in between. The CDR3 extends over 15 amino acids.

The chain links TRBV19 to TRBJ2-7, with D perhaps TRBD1 or TRBD2 (5 bases each). The germline V gene has CDR1 LNHDA and CDR2 SQIVND (reference sequence). The CDR3 covers 14 residues. V shed 6 bases and J shed 3 bases, with 15 bases lying between them. CDR3 sequence (DNA): TGTGCCAGTAGCTATAGACGGGGCTTCTACGAGCAGTACTTC. This codes for CASSYRRGFYEQYF.

This sequence joins TRBV2 and TRBJ1-4, with D possibly being TRBD1 (5 bases). Deletions cut 6 bases from V and 5 bases from J, with 13 bases between. Germline V gene lookup returns CDR1 SNHLY and CDR2 FYNNEI. The CDR3 is made up of 14 amino acids. CDR3 DNA sequence: TGTGCCAGCAGGGGGAGTGAGGGGAATGAAAAACTGTTTTTT. It specifies CASRGSEGNEKLFF.

This clone has only a few counts. This rearrangement joins TRBV9 to TRBJ1-2; D may be TRBD1 (5 bases). Germline CDR1 is SGDLS and CDR2 is YYNGEE. This CDR3 spans 15 amino acids. Trimming stripped 4 bases from V and 4 bases from J, with 17 bases between. The CDR3 is CASSLRGDSSYGYTF. The CDR3 DNA reads TGTGCCAGCAGCCTACGGGGGGATAGTAGCTATGGCTACACCTTC.

This clone came up once. This rearrangement joins TRBV5-1 to TRBJ1-3, with TRBD1 as a possible D gene (5 bases). From germline, CDR1 is SGHRS and CDR2 YFSETQ. The CDR3 runs to 15 residues. V was shortened by 0 bases and J by 3 bases, with 10 bases between the two germline ends. The CDR3 DNA reads as TGCGCCAGCAGCTTGGGACAGTCAAATGGAAACACCATATATTTT. It codes for CASSLGQSNGNTIYF.

The V and J genes are TRBV15 and TRBJ2-7; D unresolved. With 0 bases removed from V and 2 bases from J, the gap between germline ends came to 8 bases. This CDR3 contains 14 residues. Germline V gene lookup returns CDR1 LNHNV and CDR2 YYDKDF (reference sequence). The CDR3 nucleotides read TGTGCCACCAGCAGAGACGGCGAAGCCTACGAGCAGTACTTC. Protein: CATSRDGEAYEQYF.

This chain's CDR3 is CASSTGPAEEQYF. DNA of the CDR3: TGTGCCAGCAGCACGGGACCGGCGGAAGAGCAGTACTTC. The chain links TRBV5-4 to TRBJ2-7; the D call may be TRBD1 or TRBD2 (5 bases each). The CDR3 totals 13 residues. Trimming stripped 4 bases from V and 7 bases from J, with 15 bases between. Germline CDR1 reads SGHNT; CDR2 reads YYREEE (reference sequence).

The V and J genes are TRBV3-1 (or the pseudogene TRBV3-2) and TRBJ1-2, with 8 bases matching TRBD1. Per germline, CDR1 LGHDT and CDR2 YNNKEL (reference sequence). This CDR3 is built from 14 residues. V lost 4 bases, J lost 5 bases, and 6 bases stayed unmatched. CDR3 in amino acids: CASSLSGQVYGYTF. The CDR3 region has the DNA TGTGCCAGCAGCCTCTCGGGACAGGTTTATGGCTACACCTTC.

The rearrangement uses TRBV12-3 or TRBV12-4 and TRBJ2-3; the D is unclear. V lost 1 base, J lost 0 bases, and 2 bases lay in between. The CDR3 covers 13 residues. DNA for the CDR3: TGTGCCAGCAGTTTAGAGAGCACAGATACGCAGTATTTT. Its translation: CASSLESTDTQYF.

The V and J genes are TRBV9 and TRBJ2-5, with TRBD2 matching over 7 bases. The junction had 11 bases not matched to a gene; V was cut back by 4 bases and J by 2 bases. This CDR3 is 16 amino acids long. The germline V gene has CDR1 SGDLS and CDR2 YYNGEE. The CDR3 DNA follows: TGTGCCAGCAGCCCAGAGGGACGGGGGGTACAAGAGACCCAGTACTTC. As protein: CASSPEGRGVQETQYF.

The chain is built from TRBV28 and TRBJ2-1, with 7 bases that match TRBD1. Germline V lookup: CDR1 MDHEN, CDR2 SYDVKM. The V gene end was trimmed by 4 bases and the J gene end by 4 bases; junction bases not matched to a gene: 13. The CDR3 has 17 residues. DNA for the CDR3: TGTGCCAGCAGTTCCCCCGGAACCGGGACAGTTTACAATGAGCAGTTCTTC. It codes for CASSSPGTGTVYNEQFF.

This rearrangement joins TRBV28 to TRBJ2-5, with 7 bases identical to TRBD2. Losses at the gene ends were 5 bases for V and 6 bases for J; bases not matched to a gene: 9. The length of the CDR3 is 14 residues. Looked up from germline, CDR1 is MDHEN and CDR2 is SYDVKM. The CDR3 coding sequence is TGTGCCAGCAGTCCTCGGACTAGGCCGAAGACCCAGTACTTC. Residues: CASSPRTRPKTQYF.